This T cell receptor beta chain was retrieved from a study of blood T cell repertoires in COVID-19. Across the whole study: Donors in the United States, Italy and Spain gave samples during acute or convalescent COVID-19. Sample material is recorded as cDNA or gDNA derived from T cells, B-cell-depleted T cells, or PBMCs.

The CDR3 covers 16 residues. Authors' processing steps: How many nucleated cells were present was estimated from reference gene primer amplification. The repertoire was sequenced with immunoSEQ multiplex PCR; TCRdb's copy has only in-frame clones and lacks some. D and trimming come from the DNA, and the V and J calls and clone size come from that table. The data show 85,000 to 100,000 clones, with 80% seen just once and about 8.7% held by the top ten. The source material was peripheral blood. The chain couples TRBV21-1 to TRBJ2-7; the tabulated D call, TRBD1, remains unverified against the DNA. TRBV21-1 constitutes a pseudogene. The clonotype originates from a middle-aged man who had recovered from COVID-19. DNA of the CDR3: TGTGCCAGCAGCAGTATAACGGACAGGGTATTTTACGAGCAGTACTTC. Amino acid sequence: CASSSITDRVFYEQYF.